This TCR beta chain was recorded in a study of CD8 T cells in ankylosing spondylitis. Study-wide points: Ankylosing spondylitis blood seemed to carry a telltale TCR beta motif made of seven or eight highly homologous variants. Reportedly, matched ankylosing spondylitis synovial fluid was significantly enriched for disease-linked clones. Those disease-linked clones were CD8+; they were also relatively rare in peripheral blood.

With molecular barcodes, quantitative 5'-RACE was used to make the TCR beta libraries. TCRdb reprocessed the 5' RACE reads with MiXCR, giving one entry per CDR3 protein. This table has fewer than 500,000 distinct CDR3 sequences, 20% to 25% appearing once. For this clonotype: Its antigen is unknown.

CDR3 length: 13 amino acids. Germline V lookup: CDR1 LGHNA, CDR2 YSLEER. Between the trimmed V and J ends, which lost 1 base and 10 bases, there was a span of 11 bases. The material sequenced was blood, either unsorted or a sorted T cell fraction (not recorded which). This clonotype was obtained from a male donor with ankylosing spondylitis. This rearrangement joins TRBV4-3 to TRBJ2-1; D gene ambiguous. The CDR3 region has the DNA TGCGCCAGCAGCCAAGTTACAGAGACCGAGCAGTTCTTC. Translated, it gives CASSQVTETEQFF.